The 29 T cell receptor beta chains given below trace back to one sample, sequenced in a study of technical replicates of blood from several donors. TCRdb keeps only in-frame clones here, not all; method: immunoSEQ multiplex PCR. The sample lists some 70,000 clones; 91% were seen once. Specimen: PBMCs. These receptors originate from a human donor in good health. Some clones in this sample may be carry-over from other donors' samples.

This clone showed up just a few times. The gene calls are TRBV7-9 and TRBJ1-1, with D unresolved. The CDR3 covers 11 residues. Between the trimmed V and J ends, which lost 5 bases and 11 bases, there was a span of 12 bases. CDR1 and CDR2 from the germline V gene are SEHNR and FQNEAQ (reference sequence). This CDR3 is CASSTQGGAFF. As DNA, the CDR3 is TGTGCCAGCAGCACCCAAGGCGGGGCTTTCTTT.

This clone was detected once. This sequence joins TRBV9 and TRBJ2-3; the match to TRBD2 covers 7 bases. CDR3 size: 16 residues. V was clipped by 0 bases and J by 1 base; unmatched bases: 5. From germline, CDR1 is SGDLS and CDR2 YYNGEE. The CDR3, as DNA: TGTGCCAGCAGCGTAGGTAGCGGGCCGCGCACAGATACGCAGTATTTT. Encoded protein: CASSVGSGPRTDTQYF.

This clone was seen a single time. The chain joins TRBV6-1 to TRBJ1-5; D is unclear. The germline CDR1 and CDR2 sequences are MNHNS and SASEGT. The CDR3 consists of 15 residues. The V and J ends lost 8 bases and 0 bases respectively, with 14 bases between them. Here the CDR3 reads CASPQAGDSNQPQHF. The CDR3, as DNA: TGTGCCAGCCCCCAGGCGGGTGATAGCAATCAGCCCCAGCATTTT.

The chain couples TRBV6-1 to TRBJ2-6, with a possible D match to TRBD2 (5 bases). The CDR3 is 18 amino acids. Trimming stripped 2 bases from V and 0 bases from J, with 14 bases between. From germline, CDR1 is MNHNS and CDR2 SASEGT. CDR3 sequence reads: CASSELGVRSSGANVLTF. The DNA for the CDR3 is TGTGCCAGCAGTGAACTCGGGGTGCGAAGCTCTGGGGCCAACGTCCTGACTTTC.

This clone was recorded only once. J is TRBJ2-3 and V is TRBV6-5, with a tentative D call TRBD2 (7 bases). Trimming left V 5 bases short and J 4 bases short, with 13 bases between. The CDR3 loop spans 14 amino acids. Germline V gives CDR1 MNHEY, CDR2 SVGAGI. The CDR3 is CASSPRGAADTQYF. The DNA for the CDR3 is TGTGCCAGCAGTCCCCGGGGGGCCGCAGATACGCAGTATTTT.

This chain links TRBV5-1 with TRBJ1-1; D is undetermined. Germline CDR1 reads SGHRS; CDR2 reads YFSETQ. This CDR3 is built from 13 residues. V was pared by 0 bases and J by 5 bases, with 8 bases between. CDR3 sequence: CASSLGTGTEAFF. CDR3 nucleotides: TGCGCCAGCAGCTTGGGGACGGGGACTGAAGCTTTCTTT.

This chain links TRBV5-1 with TRBJ1-4; D perhaps matches TRBD1 (6 bases). CDR3 length equals 14 residues. CDR1 SGHRS and CDR2 YFSETQ come from the germline V gene. V was trimmed by 3 bases and J by 3 bases, leaving 9 bases between them. DNA for the CDR3: TGCGCCAGCAGCTCAGGACAGCCTAATGAAAAACTGTTTTTT. It is translated as CASSSGQPNEKLFF.

This sequence joins TRBV7-9 and TRBJ1-2; TRBD1 matches at 9 bases. CDR1 is SEHNR and CDR2 is FQNEAQ in the germline V gene (reference sequence). The CDR3 runs to 17 residues. V was pared by 5 bases and J by 7 bases, with 17 bases of the junction left unmatched. CDR3 in DNA: TGTGCCAGCAGCCCAGCGGGGACAGGGAGATCCCCGGGTGGCTACACCTTC. It yields the protein CASSPAGTGRSPGGYTF.

This chain joins TRBV2 and TRBJ1-2, with D tentatively TRBD1 (6 bases). With 9 bases removed from V and 0 bases from J, the gap between germline ends came to 8 bases. CDR1 is SNHLY, CDR2 FYNNEI, per germline. There are 12 residues in the CDR3. CDR3 loop: CASGQSNYGYTF. The CDR3 DNA is TGTGCCAGTGGACAGTCTAACTATGGCTACACCTTC. The complete variable domain, with remaining parts taken from reference TRBV2 and TRBJ1-2, reads EPEVTQTPSHQVTQMGQEVILRCVPISNHLYFYWYRQILGQKVEFLVSFYNNEISEKSEIFDDQFSVERPDGSNFTLKIRSTKLEDSAMYFCASGQSNYGYTFGSGTRLTVV.

The V and J genes are TRBV18 and TRBJ2-4; D possibly corresponds to TRBD1 (6 bases). The germline CDR1 and CDR2 sequences are KGHSH and LQKENI. The germline V and J ends were trimmed by 0 bases and 1 base, with 7 bases remaining between them. The CDR3 contains 15 residues. CDR3: CASSPPDRAKNIQYF. The CDR3 bases are TGTGCCAGCTCACCACCCGACAGGGCCAAAAACATTCAGTACTTC.

This sequence joins TRBV7-6 and TRBJ2-2; D may be TRBD2 (6 bases). The germline CDR1 and CDR2 sequences are SGHVS and FNYEAQ. CDR3 size: 15 residues. Trimming took off 4 bases at V and 7 bases at J, with 16 bases between the two ends. The CDR3 protein is CASSSRGTGVGELFF. The DNA of the CDR3 is TGTGCCAGCAGCTCTCGAGGGACTGGGGTCGGGGAGCTGTTTTTT. The full variable domain, with the rest looked up from reference TRBV7-6 and TRBJ2-2, is GAGVSQSPRYKVTKRGQDVALRCDPISGHVSLYWYRQALGQGPEFLTYFNYEAQQDKSGLPNDRFSAERPEGSISTLTIQRTEQRDSAMYRCASSSRGTGVGELFFGEGSRLTVL.

A single count supports this clone. The V call is TRBV14, the J call TRBJ2-1, with 14 bases lining up with TRBD2. CDR3 length: 19 amino acids. V dropped 3 bases and J dropped 3; count of bases not matched to a gene: 10. Germline CDR1 and CDR2: SGHDN and FVKESK. CDR3 loop: CASSQGLAGAGWDYNEQFF. CDR3 coding DNA: TGTGCCAGCAGCCAGGGACTAGCGGGAGCCGGGTGGGACTACAATGAGCAGTTCTTC.

This clone was observed a handful of times. The rearrangement joins TRBV18 to TRBJ2-7; 8 nucleotides line up with TRBD1. CDR1 and CDR2 from the germline V gene are KGHSH and LQKENI. The length of the CDR3 is 14 residues. J gave up 5 bases and V 4 bases, and 7 bases lay outside the gene matches. CDR3 sequence reads: CASSHRTGRDEQYF. The DNA for the CDR3 is TGTGCCAGCTCACACCGGACAGGGCGGGACGAGCAGTACTTC.

The chain recombines TRBV30 with TRBJ2-1; 10 bases map to TRBD2. Germline V gives CDR1 GTSNPN, CDR2 SVGIG (reference sequence). The CDR3 has 13 residues. V shed 8 bases, J shed 3 bases, and the junction held 4 bases outside the gene matches. This CDR3 is CAAGLAYYNEQFF. CDR3 in DNA: TGTGCCGCGGGACTAGCGTACTACAATGAGCAGTTCTTC.

The chain combines TRBV10-3 with TRBJ2-1; 7 bases fit TRBD1. Germline V lookup: CDR1 ENHRY, CDR2 SYGVKD. The CDR3 contains 13 residues. V was pared by 3 bases and J by 5 bases, with 1 base of the junction left unmatched. In DNA, the CDR3 is TGTGCCATCAGTGATGGGACAGACAATGAGCAGTTCTTC. It codes for CAISDGTDNEQFF.

The gene calls are TRBV5-1 and TRBJ2-1, with D possibly being TRBD1 (5 bases). This CDR3 is 16 amino acids long. CDR1 is SGHRS and CDR2 is YFSETQ in the germline V gene. Trimming left V 0 bases short and J 0 bases short, with 10 bases between. The CDR3 loop is CASSLGQLSSYNEQFF. The CDR3 region has the DNA TGCGCCAGCAGCTTGGGACAGTTGAGCTCCTACAATGAGCAGTTCTTC.

The chain carries TRBV7-9 and TRBJ2-7; no clear D gene. CDR1 and CDR2 from the germline V gene are SEHNR and FQNEAQ (reference sequence). V lost 4 bases and J 4 bases, leaving 14 bases between the germline ends. The CDR3 loop spans 14 amino acids. The CDR3 nucleotides read TGTGCCAGCAGCTACGGTTTCACAGAATACGAGCAGTACTTC. Translated, it gives CASSYGFTEYEQYF.

V usage is TRBV6-1 and J usage is TRBJ2-5, with 7 bases that match TRBD1. J was trimmed by 5 bases and V by 8 bases; bases with no gene match: 5. The germline V gene has CDR1 MNHNS and CDR2 SASEGT. This CDR3 region has 12 residues. The CDR3 spells CASGTASETQYF. The CDR3 DNA reads as TGTGCCAGCGGGACAGCTTCGGAGACCCAGTACTTC.

The table lists this clone with a count of one. CDR3 region: CSVGNGWDEQYF. The CDR3 nucleotides are TGCAGCGTTGGTAACGGGTGGGACGAGCAGTACTTC. V usage is TRBV29-1 and J usage is TRBJ2-7; D remains unclear. This CDR3 spans 12 amino acids. V lost 4 bases and J lost 5, with 12 bases in between. Germline V gene lookup returns CDR1 SQVTM and CDR2 ANQGSEA.

This clone appeared a few times. V and J are TRBV2 and TRBJ1-3; tentatively, D is TRBD1 (5 bases). Deletions cut 3 bases from V and 1 base from J, with 10 bases between. Germline V gives CDR1 SNHLY, CDR2 FYNNEI. The CDR3 is 15 amino acids. The CDR3 loop is CASSDWGRSGNTIYF. The DNA for the CDR3 is TGTGCCAGCAGTGATTGGGGGAGGTCTGGAAACACCATATATTTT.

The chain joins TRBV18 to TRBJ1-4; D is unclear. Germline CDR1 and CDR2: KGHSH and LQKENI. This CDR3 is built from 14 residues. Trimming stripped 3 bases from V and 7 bases from J, with 12 bases between. The CDR3 region has the DNA TGTGCCAGCTCACCCGCGGCTCCTAGTGAAAAACTGTTTTTT. This gives the protein CASSPAAPSEKLFF. The complete variable domain, with remaining parts taken from reference TRBV18 and TRBJ1-4, reads NAGVMQNPRHLVRRRGQEARLRCSPMKGHSHVYWYRQLPEEGLKFMVYLQKENIIDESGMPKERFSAEFPKEGPSILRIQQVVRGDSAAYFCASSPAAPSEKLFFGSGTQLSVL.

This rearrangement joins TRBV25-1 to TRBJ2-7; D is unresolved. Trimming removed 3 bases at V and 4 bases at J, with 4 bases between. The CDR3 totals 11 residues. Per germline, CDR1 MGHDK and CDR2 SYGVNS. The CDR3 is CASSDSYEQYF. CDR3 bases: TGTGCCAGCAGTGATTCTTACGAGCAGTACTTC.

V gene TRBV7-9 combines with J gene TRBJ2-7; TRBD1 might be the D (6 bases). Trimming shortened V by 4 bases and J by 0 bases, and 16 bases separated the two germline ends. Germline V gene data show CDR1 as SEHNR and CDR2 as FQNEAQ (reference sequence). The CDR3 totals 16 residues. The chain's CDR3 is CASSSPRGRISYEQYF. The CDR3 DNA reads TGTGCCAGCAGCTCCCCCAGGGGTAGGATCTCCTACGAGCAGTACTTC.

J is TRBJ2-3 and V is TRBV6-4, with D unclear. The CDR3 length is 15 residues. Trimming removed 4 bases at V and 1 base at J, with 12 bases between. CDR1 is MRHNA and CDR2 is SNTAGT in the germline V gene. CDR3 protein: CASSAQDGGTDTQYF. The CDR3 DNA reads TGTGCCAGCAGTGCCCAAGATGGAGGCACAGATACGCAGTATTTT.

In its sample, this clone was seen once. The chain combines TRBV4-1 with TRBJ2-3; D might be TRBD1 (5 bases). CDR3 size: 17 residues. Trimming took 0 bases from V and 6 from J, leaving 19 bases between them. Germline-derived CDR1 and CDR2 are MGHRA and YSYEKL. In DNA, the CDR3 is TGCGCCAGCAGCCAAGAGGAAGTGGGGCTGGTGGGGGATACGCAGTATTTT. Translating it yields CASSQEEVGLVGDTQYF.

The chain uses TRBV7-2 and TRBJ2-1; a weak D match, TRBD1 (6 bases). The V gene's germline CDR1 is SGHTA and CDR2 FQGNSA. The CDR3 covers 15 residues. Between the trimmed V and J ends, which lost 8 bases and 6 bases, there was a span of 20 bases. The CDR3 region has the DNA TGTGCCAGCGTTAAGGGTGACCCAGGGGTCAATGAGCAGTTCTTC. This codes for CASVKGDPGVNEQFF.

The gene calls are TRBV7-9 and TRBJ2-2, with 8 bases fitting TRBD2. Losses at the gene ends were 5 bases for V and 5 bases for J; bases not matched to a gene: 7. This CDR3 contains 15 residues. Germline V gives CDR1 SEHNR, CDR2 FQNEAQ (reference sequence). The CDR3 DNA sequence: TGTGCCAGCAGCCTCAACAGCGGGGGAACCGGGGAGCTGTTTTTT. Translation: CASSLNSGGTGELFF. The full variable domain, in which reference TRBV7-9 and TRBJ2-2 provide the parts outside the CDR3, is DTGVSQNPRHKITKRGQNVTFRCDPISEHNRLYWYRQTLGQGPEFLTYFQNEAQLEKSRLLSDRFSAERPKGSFSTLEIQRTEQGDSAMYLCASSLNSGGTGELFFGEGSRLTVL.

The J gene is TRBJ2-3, the V gene TRBV2, with 7 bases that match TRBD1. CDR1 is SNHLY and CDR2 is FYNNEI in the germline V gene. CDR3 size: 13 residues. The junction had 0 bases not matched to a gene; V was cut back by 5 bases and J by 1 base. Here the CDR3 reads CASSTGGTDTQYF. DNA of the CDR3: TGTGCCAGCAGTACAGGGGGCACAGATACGCAGTATTTT.

The V and J genes are TRBV29-1 and TRBJ2-2; 7 nucleotides line up with TRBD1. CDR3 length: 15 amino acids. V dropped 3 bases and J dropped 1; count of bases not matched to a gene: 5. Germline V lookup: CDR1 SQVTM, CDR2 ANQGSEA. As DNA, the CDR3 is TGCAGCGTTGAGATTGGGGACAGGAACACCGGGGAGCTGTTTTTT. Its translation is CSVEIGDRNTGELFF.